These 32 T cell receptor beta chains were all obtained from the same sample, sequenced in a study of cytomegalovirus exposure and HLA in healthy donors. The protocol was immunoSEQ multiplex PCR, while the TCRdb copy is restricted to in-frame clones and leaves out a portion. The sample has approximately 59,000 clones, around 92% seen once. Sequenced material: PBMCs. These receptors all come from a man aged 18 to 30 in good health and CMV-seropositive.

This clone was seen a handful of times. This rearrangement joins TRBV28 to TRBJ2-1; maybe TRBD1 (5 bases). Trimming pared 6 bases from V and 5 bases from J, leaving 8 bases between. This CDR3 spans 12 amino acids. CDR1 and CDR2 (germline): MDHEN, SYDVKM. Here the CDR3 DNA reads TGTGCCAGCAGGTGGACAAACAATGAGCAGTTCTTC. Encoded protein: CASRWTNNEQFF.

The chain links TRBV9 to TRBJ2-2; weak D call: TRBD1 (5 bases). Looked up from germline, CDR1 is SGDLS and CDR2 is YYNGEE. Trimming left V 2 bases short and J 0 bases short, with 11 bases between. CDR3 length: 16 amino acids. The DNA for the CDR3 is TGTGCCAGCAGCGTCTCGACAGCCCCGAACACCGGGGAGCTGTTTTTT. Translated, it gives CASSVSTAPNTGELFF.

The chain has TRBV15 and TRBJ1-2, with D possibly TRBD1 on 5 matching bases. The CDR3 runs to 15 residues. V lost 0 bases, J lost 6 bases, and 14 bases lay in between. The germline V gene encodes CDR1 LNHNV and CDR2 YYDKDF (reference sequence). In nucleotides, the CDR3 is TGTGCCACCAGCAGAGATGTGGGGGGGGTGAATGGCTACACCTTC. Its protein product is CATSRDVGGVNGYTF.

The chain joins TRBV5-6 to TRBJ2-5, with D possibly being TRBD1 (6 bases). This CDR3 comprises 14 residues. Trimming removed 2 bases at V and 3 bases at J, with 11 bases between. The germline V gene encodes CDR1 SGHDT and CDR2 YYEEEE. The CDR3 here is CASSFGTTEETQYF. The CDR3 coding sequence is TGTGCCAGCAGCTTTGGGACAACAGAAGAGACCCAGTACTTC.

A few counts support this clone. The chain carries TRBV29-1 and TRBJ2-1, with 9 bases that match TRBD1. Unmatched junction bases numbered 6, after V lost 7 bases and J lost 8 bases. CDR3 length: 12 amino acids. CDR1 and CDR2 (germline): SQVTM, ANQGSEA. The CDR3 DNA reads as TGCAGCGGTCGGACAGGGGCGGATGAGCAGTTCTTC. Translated, it gives CSGRTGADEQFF.

The gene calls are TRBV28 and TRBJ2-2, with 11 bases aligning to TRBD1. With V trimmed by 7 bases and J by 4 bases, 8 bases remained unmatched. This CDR3 is built from 16 residues. Germline CDR1 MDHEN, CDR2 SYDVKM. DNA of the CDR3: TGTGCCAGCAATCCCGGACAGGGGGCGCCCACCGGGGAGCTGTTTTTT. This sequence encodes CASNPGQGAPTGELFF.

The chain couples TRBV11-2 to TRBJ2-7; D possibly corresponds to TRBD1 (5 bases). V shed 0 bases and J shed 4 bases, with 16 bases lying between them. Germline CDR1 and CDR2: SGHAT and FQNNGV. The CDR3 is made up of 16 amino acids. CDR3 sequence: CASSLDPGHLMYEQYF. The CDR3 DNA sequence: TGTGCCAGCAGCTTAGATCCCGGACACCTTATGTACGAGCAGTACTTC.

The gene calls are TRBV4-1 and TRBJ1-1; D is perhaps TRBD1 (6 bases). The CDR3 runs 15 residues. V was trimmed by 3 bases and J by 1 base, leaving 12 bases between them. Germline assignment: CDR1 MGHRA and CDR2 YSYEKL. CDR3 in amino acids: CASSQRQAGNTEAFF. CDR3 DNA: TGCGCCAGCAGCCAGAGACAGGCGGGGAACACTGAAGCTTTCTTT.

The chain employs TRBV2 and TRBJ2-3; possibly TRBD2 for D (6 bases). Germline lookup yields CDR1 SNHLY and CDR2 FYNNEI. The CDR3 runs 18 residues. Trimming pared 2 bases from V and 1 base from J, leaving 19 bases between. The CDR3 loop is CASSESSAMLARTDTQYF. CDR3 DNA: TGTGCCAGCAGTGAAAGTTCGGCCATGCTAGCGCGCACAGATACGCAGTATTTT.

The J gene is TRBJ2-2, the V gene TRBV28; D call uncertain. From germline, CDR1 is MDHEN and CDR2 SYDVKM. This CDR3 has 13 amino acids. The germline V and J ends were trimmed by 7 bases and 3 bases, with 9 bases remaining between them. In DNA form, the CDR3 reads TGTGCCAGCACTCTCGGGTACACCGGGGAGCTGTTTTTT. The encoded protein is CASTLGYTGELFF.

This rearrangement joins TRBV7-3 to TRBJ2-5, with D perhaps TRBD2 (5 bases). The V gene lost 6 bases and the J gene lost 3 bases, with 11 bases spanning the gap. The CDR3 contains 13 residues. Germline CDR1 is SGHTA and CDR2 is FQGTGA. In DNA form, the CDR3 reads TGTGCCAGCAGTGGGGAGTTCGAAGAGACCCAGTACTTC. Translating it yields CASSGEFEETQYF.

This chain connects TRBV29-1 to TRBJ2-3; no clear D. Germline CDR1 reads SQVTM; CDR2 reads ANQGSEA. V was trimmed by 4 bases and J by 2 bases, leaving 13 bases between them. The CDR3 sequence is 14 residues long. CDR3 nucleotides: TGCAGCGTTGGGCTAGGTCTCAACACAGATACGCAGTATTTT. It encodes CSVGLGLNTDTQYF.

This chain uses TRBV11-2 with TRBJ2-7, with 7 bases that match TRBD2. V shed 2 bases and J 2 bases; nucleotides not matched to a gene: 6. This CDR3 has 15 amino acids. CDR1 and CDR2 (germline): SGHAT, FQNNGV. The chain's CDR3 is CASSLRTSATYEQYF. Here the CDR3 DNA reads TGTGCCAGCAGCTTAAGAACTAGCGCTACCTACGAGCAGTACTTC.

The chain recombines TRBV5-4 with TRBJ1-2; 12 bases map to TRBD1. The CDR3 contains 18 residues. Germline CDR1 is SGHNT and CDR2 is YYREEE (reference sequence). V dropped 7 bases and J dropped 6; count of bases not matched to a gene: 19. CDR3 bases: TGTGCCAGCGAATACCTACCTTGGGACAGGGGGCAGGAGCATGGCTACACCTTC. It translates to CASEYLPWDRGQEHGYTF. The full variable domain, its missing parts supplied by reference TRBV5-4 and TRBJ1-2, is ETGVTQSPTHLIKTRGQQVTLRCSSQSGHNTVSWYQQALGQGPQFIFQYYREEENGRGNFPPRFSGLQFPNYSSELNVNALELDDSALYLCASEYLPWDRGQEHGYTFGSGTRLTVV.

The chain joins TRBV28 to TRBJ1-2; perhaps TRBD1 as D (6 bases). Germline values: CDR1 MDHEN, CDR2 SYDVKM. The CDR3 length is 13 residues. V was clipped by 5 bases and J by 4 bases, with 11 bases between them. Here the CDR3 reads CASSLQGSYGYTF. CDR3 DNA sequence: TGTGCCAGCAGTCTACAGGGTTCCTATGGCTACACCTTC.

The V and J genes are TRBV2 and TRBJ1-2; D not resolved. Germline assignment: CDR1 SNHLY and CDR2 FYNNEI. The CDR3 covers 13 residues. V was trimmed by 6 bases and J by 5 bases, leaving 13 bases between them. The CDR3 nucleotides are TGTGCCAGCAGAGAGGAGGGTACTTATGGCTACACCTTC. Its translation: CASREEGTYGYTF.

This clone was counted once. This chain uses TRBV12-2 with TRBJ2-7; no check of the table's D call, TRBD2, against the DNA was made. TRBV12-2 is tagged as a pseudogene. This CDR3 contains 16 residues. This chain's CDR3 is CASRAGLAGRSYEQYF. In DNA form, the CDR3 reads TGTGCAAGTCGTGCCGGACTAGCGGGACGCTCCTACGAGCAGTACTTC.

This rearrangement joins TRBV6-4 to TRBJ2-1; D may be TRBD1 (5 bases). The germline V gene has CDR1 MRHNA and CDR2 SNTAGT. Between the trimmed V and J ends, which lost 5 bases and 6 bases, there was a span of 17 bases. This CDR3 region has 15 residues. CDR3 in DNA: TGTGCCAGCAGTTACAACCAGGGCCTTTCCAATGAGCAGTTCTTC. It yields the protein CASSYNQGLSNEQFF.

For this clone: Sequence at one end of the junction differs from germline and may be a read error. The chain recombines TRBV29-1 with TRBJ1-1, with D possibly matching TRBD1 (6 bases). The CDR3 totals 13 residues. Germline V gene sequence: CDR1 SQVTM, CDR2 ANQGSEA. Here the CDR3 reads CSAEGQTNTEAFF. The CDR3 DNA reads as TGCAGCGCTGAAGGACAGACTAACACTGAAGCTTTCTTT.

The chain combines TRBV5-1 with TRBJ2-7, with 11 bases matching TRBD1. Looked up from germline, CDR1 is SGHRS and CDR2 is YFSETQ. CDR3 length: 14 amino acids. The V segment lost 1 base and the J segment 6 bases; nucleotides outside the gene matches: 3. CDR3 sequence (DNA): TGCGCCAGCAGCTTGCCGGGACAGGGGGGCGAGCAGTACTTC. Its translation is CASSLPGQGGEQYF.

This clone was observed a handful of times. The chain combines TRBV5-1 with TRBJ1-2; TRBD1 matches 7 bases. V was pared by 4 bases and J by 1 base, with 1 base of the junction left unmatched. There are 13 residues in the CDR3. Germline V gene lookup returns CDR1 SGHRS and CDR2 YFSETQ. In nucleotides, the CDR3 is TGCGCCAGCAGCCAGGGGGATAACTATGGCTACACCTTC. Translated, it gives CASSQGDNYGYTF. Filled out from reference TRBV5-1 and TRBJ1-2, the complete variable domain reads KAGVTQTPRYLIKTRGQQVTLSCSPISGHRSVSWYQQTPGQGLQFLFEYFSETQRNKGNFPGRFSGRQFSNSRSEMNVSTLELGDSALYLCASSQGDNYGYTFGSGTRLTVV.

This clone has just one count. The chain carries TRBV5-1 and TRBJ2-1; D remains ambiguous. CDR1 is SGHRS and CDR2 is YFSETQ in the germline V gene. V was shortened by 0 bases and J by 6 bases, with 4 bases between the two germline ends. CDR3 length: 12 residues. CDR3 sequence (DNA): TGCGCCAGCAGCTTGGCGCGCAATGAGCAGTTCTTC. This sequence encodes CASSLARNEQFF.

The chain uses TRBV6-5 and TRBJ2-1; 14 bases line up with TRBD2. With V trimmed by 4 bases and J by 6 bases, 5 bases remained unmatched. Germline V CDR1 and CDR2: MNHEY, SVGAGI. This CDR3 spans 16 amino acids. CDR3 bases: TGTGCCAGCAGTTCACGACTAGCGGGAGGGTTCAATGAGCAGTTCTTC. Translated: CASSSRLAGGFNEQFF.

The chain joins TRBV28 to TRBJ2-7; D possibly corresponds to TRBD1 (5 bases). In germline, CDR1 is MDHEN, CDR2 SYDVKM. The CDR3 consists of 12 residues. Trimming left V 5 bases short and J 3 bases short, with 8 bases between. The CDR3 sequence: CASSIQGYEQYF. The CDR3 DNA is TGTGCCAGCAGTATTCAGGGCTACGAGCAGTACTTC. The whole variable domain, remainder taken from reference TRBV28 and TRBJ2-7, is DVKVTQSSRYLVKRTGEKVFLECVQDMDHENMFWYRQDPGLGLRLIYFSYDVKMKEKGDIPEGYSVSREKKERFSLILESASTNQTSMYLCASSIQGYEQYFGPGTRLTVT.

The genes are TRBV5-6 and TRBJ2-7; D is possibly TRBD1 (6 bases). The germline V gene encodes CDR1 SGHDT and CDR2 YYEEEE. V lost 4 bases and J 0 bases, leaving 8 bases between the germline ends. The CDR3 totals 13 residues. CDR3 region: CASSPTGSYEQYF. The CDR3 DNA is TGTGCCAGCAGCCCGACAGGCTCCTACGAGCAGTACTTC.

This sequence joins TRBV11-2 and TRBJ2-7; 8 bases match TRBD2. V shed 7 bases, J shed 5 bases, and the junction held 13 bases outside the gene matches. CDR1 is SGHAT and CDR2 is FQNNGV in the germline V gene. This CDR3 region has 15 residues. CDR3 sequence: CASKYFGGGLDEQYF. The CDR3 DNA reads TGTGCCAGCAAGTACTTCGGGGGGGGCTTGGACGAGCAGTACTTC.

The J gene is TRBJ1-4, the V gene TRBV14, with 10 bases matching TRBD1. CDR1 and CDR2 (germline): SGHDN, FVKESK. Germline trimming cut 4 bases from V and 8 bases from J; bases unmatched to any gene: 7. This CDR3 is built from 15 residues. The CDR3 region has the DNA TGTGCCAGCAGCCTCCGGAGGACAGGGGGGGAAAAACTGTTTTTT. Translating gives CASSLRRTGGEKLFF.

This chain joins TRBV5-1 and TRBJ2-6, with D perhaps matching TRBD2 (5 bases). Trimming cost V 2 bases and J 3 bases, with 9 bases left between them. Per germline, CDR1 SGHRS and CDR2 YFSETQ. The CDR3 spans 15 residues. The CDR3 loop reads CASSFPRGGANVLTF. The CDR3 bases are TGCGCCAGCAGCTTCCCCCGGGGTGGGGCCAACGTCCTGACTTTC.

The chain combines TRBV5-4 with TRBJ2-7; 7 bases align to TRBD1. J was trimmed by 5 bases and V by 4 bases; bases with no gene match: 6. Germline CDR1 and CDR2: SGHNT and YYREEE (reference sequence). The CDR3 runs 13 residues. The CDR3 protein is CASSPGTVDEQYF. The CDR3 DNA sequence: TGTGCCAGCAGCCCCGGGACAGTGGACGAGCAGTACTTC.

This clone came up a few times. The chain employs TRBV6-1 and TRBJ1-1; no clear D. Germline V gene lookup returns CDR1 MNHNS and CDR2 SASEGT. V shed 10 bases and J shed 1 base, with 13 bases lying between them. CDR3 size: 13 residues. The CDR3 loop is CATTREGNTEAFF. The CDR3 DNA follows: TGTGCCACCACCCGGGAGGGGAACACTGAAGCTTTCTTT.

The V call is TRBV5-4, the J call TRBJ2-7; 7 positions agree with TRBD1. The length of the CDR3 is 14 residues. Germline V gene sequence: CDR1 SGHNT, CDR2 YYREEE (reference sequence). The V gene end was trimmed by 4 bases and the J gene end by 2 bases; junction bases not matched to a gene: 6. The DNA of the CDR3 is TGTGCCAGCAGCCGCACAGGGGTACCCTACGAGCAGTACTTC. Residues: CASSRTGVPYEQYF. Full variable domain (remainder filled in from reference TRBV5-4 and TRBJ2-7): ETGVTQSPTHLIKTRGQQVTLRCSSQSGHNTVSWYQQALGQGPQFIFQYYREEENGRGNFPPRFSGLQFPNYSSELNVNALELDDSALYLCASSRTGVPYEQYFGPGTRLTVT.

The genes are TRBV6-1 and TRBJ2-7, with TRBD2 matching 9 bases. CDR3 length equals 18 residues. The V and J ends lost 4 bases and 5 bases, in that order; junction bases with no gene match: 18. Germline V gene lookup returns CDR1 MNHNS and CDR2 SASEGT. The CDR3 bases are TGTGCCAGCAGTGTGAGGCCCGCGGGAGGGTCCCGTAGTGACGAGCAGTACTTC. Amino acids: CASSVRPAGGSRSDEQYF.